Sequencing of this T cell receptor (beta chain) was carried out in a study of blood T cell repertoires in COVID-19. Overall study context: Researchers got acute and convalescent COVID-19 samples from the United States, Italy and Spain. The analysed material was cDNA or gDNA that came from T cells, B-cell-depleted T cells, or PBMCs.

Original processing methods: Reference gene primers were amplified, and this amplification served to estimate nucleated cell counts. Produced via immunoSEQ multiplex PCR; TCRdb's table is partial and in-frame only. V and J calls and clone size are copied from that table; D and trimming were computed from the DNA. The sample includes about 280,000 clones, approximately 85% seen only once; the top ten take 4.5% to 5.5%. This CDR3 spans 13 amino acids. CDR1 is MDHEN and CDR2 is SYDVKM in the germline V gene. With 7 bases removed from V and 0 bases from J, the gap between germline ends came to 9 bases. The chain carries TRBV28 and TRBJ1-1; tentatively, D is TRBD1 (5 bases). This receptor was obtained from a man between 45 and 60 years old with active or convalescent COVID-19. The specimen sequenced was peripheral blood. The CDR3 region is CASKARVNTEAFF. In DNA form, the CDR3 reads TGTGCCAGCAAGGCCAGGGTGAACACTGAAGCTTTCTTT.